This is a list of T cell receptor beta chains from one sample in a study of CD8 T cells in Susac syndrome. A single record per CDR3 protein comes from TCRdb applying MiXCR to the immunoSEQ multiplex PCR reads. This table holds 150,000 to 200,000 distinct CDR3 sequences, about 95% found once. The sample comprised CD8+ T cells from PBMCs. Receptors were obtained from a human donor with Susac syndrome. Each CDR3 is given with its conserved first and last residue. A D gene is named only where the DNA matches it firmly. Only part of the rows carry a size: once, few, many, or a class if the clone is expanded.

D	V	size	J	CDR3	DNA
.	TRBV7-8	once	TRBJ2-4	CASSPGLRSKNIQYF	TGTGCCAGCAGCCCCGGGCTCCGATCCAAAAACATTCAGTACTTC
.	TRBV30	.	TRBJ2-1	CAWAGETVEQFF	TGTGCCTGGGCCGGGGAAACTGTTGAGCAGTTCTTC
.	TRBV5-1	.	TRBJ2-5	CASSFLTDQETQYF	TGCGCCAGCAGCTTTTTAACAGATCAAGAGACCCAGTACTTC
.	TRBV2	.	TRBJ2-5	CASSDGETQYF	TGTGCCAGCAGTGACGGTGAGACCCAGTACTTC
TRBD2	TRBV7-9	.	TRBJ2-4	CASSPAGVKNIQYF	TGTGCCAGCAGTCCGGCGGGGGTCAAAAACATTCAGTACTTC
.	TRBV2	.	TRBJ1-2	CASRQDMGRGYTF	TGTGCCAGCAGGCAGGACATGGGTCGCGGCTACACCTTC
.	TRBV5-6	.	TRBJ2-2	CASSSLEGTGELFF	TGTGCCAGCAGCTCCCTAGAGGGCACCGGGGAGCTGTTTTTT
TRBD2	TRBV11-2	.	TRBJ2-1	CASRSLAGASYNEQFF	TGTGCCAGCAGATCACTAGCGGGAGCCTCCTACAATGAGCAGTTCTTC
.	TRBV30	.	TRBJ2-1	CAWRNAGLGWSKQFF	TGTGCCTGGAGGAATGCGGGACTCGGCTGGAGTAAGCAGTTCTTC
.	TRBV29-1	.	TRBJ2-7	CSVEGLLRGESYEQYF	TGCAGCGTTGAGGGTCTGTTAAGAGGGGAATCCTACGAGCAGTACTTC
.	TRBV20-1	once	TRBJ2-5	CSARERAFEGQYF	TGCAGTGCTAGAGAAAGAGCTTTCGAGGGCCAGTACTTC
.	TRBV18	.	TRBJ2-1	CASSPNDLHEQFF	TGTGCCAGCTCACCAAATGACCTACATGAGCAGTTCTTC
.	TRBV29-1	.	TRBJ2-3	CSARVGRGSDTQYF	TGCAGCGCTAGGGTGGGCCGGGGGTCCGATACGCAGTATTTT
TRBD1	TRBV20-1	.	TRBJ2-7	CSARRTGISYEQYF	TGCAGTGCTAGACGGACAGGGATCTCCTACGAGCAGTACTTC
.	TRBV5-4	.	TRBJ2-2	CASSGGGDTGELFF	TGTGCCAGCAGCGGAGGGGGGGATACCGGGGAGCTGTTTTTT
.	TRBV20-1	.	TRBJ2-3	CSARSGTLIYTQYF	TGCAGTGCCAGGTCCGGCACCCTAATTTATACGCAGTATTTT
TRBD2	TRBV7-3	.	TRBJ2-2	CASSLSASGTGEDGELFF	TGTGCCAGCAGCTTATCGGCTAGCGGGACCGGAGAGGACGGGGAGCTGTTTTTT
.	TRBV4-1	.	TRBJ2-5	CASSQDNGETQYF	TGCGCCAGCAGCCAAGATAACGGAGAGACCCAGTACTTC
.	TRBV7-9	.	TRBJ2-3	CASSPQGIVTDTQYF	TGTGCCAGCAGCCCACAGGGAATAGTCACAGATACGCAGTATTTT
.	TRBV30	.	TRBJ1-2	CAWSPTAGVGYTF	TGTGCCTGGAGCCCTACCGCAGGGGTTGGCTACACCTTC
.	TRBV18	.	TRBJ1-1	CASSPISQGFTEAFF	TGTGCCAGCTCACCAATTTCCCAGGGCTTCACTGAAGCTTTCTTT
TRBD1	TRBV5-1	.	TRBJ2-5	CASSFGQGARSETQYF	TGCGCCAGCAGCTTCGGCCAGGGGGCGAGGTCCGAGACCCAGTACTTC
TRBD1	TRBV7-2	once	TRBJ1-1	CASSPYGRRQGAEAFF	TGTGCCAGCAGCCCATACGGTCGGAGACAGGGAGCTGAAGCTTTCTTT
.	TRBV9	.	TRBJ2-1	CASSLSDSVKSYNEQFF	TGTGCCAGCAGCTTATCCGACTCGGTTAAGTCCTACAATGAGCAGTTCTTC
TRBD2	TRBV6-2/TRBV6-3	.	TRBJ2-2	CASSFPPSGPPRNTGELFF	TGTGCCAGCAGTTTCCCGCCTAGCGGACCCCCGAGGAACACCGGGGAGCTGTTTTTT
.	TRBV7-9	.	TRBJ2-2	CASSPRGSRDTGELFF	TGTGCCAGCAGCCCGAGGGGCAGTCGCGACACCGGGGAGCTGTTTTTT
.	TRBV2	.	TRBJ1-5	CASNPGALDQPQHF	TGTGCCAGCAACCCAGGGGCACTTGATCAGCCCCAGCATTTT
.	TRBV5-1	.	TRBJ2-1	CASSLMGIDEQFF	TGCGCCAGCAGCTTGATGGGTATCGATGAGCAGTTCTTC
TRBD1	TRBV9	.	TRBJ2-1	CASSPDGTGFYNEQFF	TGTGCCAGCAGCCCCGACGGGACAGGGTTCTACAATGAGCAGTTCTTC
.	TRBV20-1	.	TRBJ1-1	CSAPDRISSEAFF	TGCAGTGCTCCCGACAGGATATCTTCTGAAGCTTTCTTT
.	TRBV18	.	TRBJ1-2	CASSQTGTRSYGYTF	TGTGCCAGCTCACAAACCGGGACACGCTCTTATGGCTACACCTTC
.	TRBV13	once	TRBJ1-5	CASSSTSSGTHTPQHF	TGTGCCAGCAGCTCCACCTCCTCCGGGACACATACGCCCCAGCATTTT
.	TRBV6-1	.	TRBJ2-3	CASSGQGTSTDTQYF	TGTGCCAGCAGTGGGCAGGGAACTAGCACAGATACGCAGTATTTT
.	TRBV7-3	.	TRBJ2-3	CASSYVSTDTQYF	TGTGCCAGCAGCTACGTTAGCACAGATACGCAGTATTTT
.	TRBV4-2	.	TRBJ2-2	CASSQDSRSNTGELFF	TGTGCCAGCAGCCAAGATTCTCGGTCGAACACCGGGGAGCTGTTTTTT
TRBD2	TRBV7-8	once	TRBJ2-1	CASSLVGSGGYNEQFF	TGTGCCAGCAGCTTAGTGGGCAGCGGGGGGTACAATGAGCAGTTCTTC
.	TRBV19	.	TRBJ1-2	CASKGTDLYGYTF	TGTGCCAGTAAGGGAACGGATCTCTATGGCTACACCTTC
.	TRBV15	.	TRBJ1-2	CATSRDQGGYTF	TGTGCCACCAGCAGAGATCAGGGTGGCTACACCTTC
.	TRBV30	.	TRBJ1-2	CAWSVTSYGYTF	TGTGCCTGGAGTGTAACCTCTTATGGCTACACCTTC
TRBD1	TRBV6-5	.	TRBJ1-2	CASRHRGDYGYTF	TGTGCCAGCAGACACAGGGGAGACTATGGCTACACCTTC
TRBD2	TRBV30	.	TRBJ2-6	CAWSVRRGGLGANVLTF	TGTGCCTGGAGTGTACGTCGGGGGGGGCTGGGGGCCAACGTCCTGACTTTC
TRBD1	TRBV30	once	TRBJ1-2	CAWTGTGSNYGYTF	TGTGCCTGGACGGGGACAGGGTCTAACTATGGCTACACCTTC